This T cell receptor (beta chain) is from a study of T cells in Graves' hyperthyroidism and ophthalmopathy. About this clonotype: The antigen is undetermined.

Per the germline V gene, CDR1 is SGHRS and CDR2 is YFSETQ. V lost 4 bases to trimming and J lost 0 bases; unmatched junction nucleotides: 6. The CDR3 runs 16 residues. TCR beta CDR3 region amplification was performed from RNA transcripts. In the first-round RT-PCR of the TCR CDR3, the HTBI primer set was used. TCRdb redid the calling of the multiplex PCR reads with MiXCR, one entry per CDR3 protein. The table lists about 380,000 distinct CDR3 sequences, around 13% of them singletons, with less than 20% in the top ten. Overall study results and limits: Ophthalmopathy was predicted by the model a median of 6.5 months ahead of onset. Most thyroid clonotypes with frequency above 0.001 were detected in blood. Ophthalmopathy was told apart from stable hyperthyroidism by a 13 V-J model.

The TCR sequence derives from a woman in her 30s with Graves' ophthalmopathy. The sample was blood. The chain uses TRBV5-1 and TRBJ1-5, with 8 bases matching TRBD1. CDR3 loop: CASSMGTGHSNQPQHF. CDR3 nucleotides: TGCGCCAGCAGCATGGGGACAGGCCATAGCAATCAGCCCCAGCATTTT.